This record looks at one T cell receptor (beta chain) sequence and its context. Its antigen is unknown. With a J-beta primer mix and a sample-barcoded 5' primer, a second PCR ran about 6 to 11 cycles. Each cDNA molecule was tagged by a template-switch adaptor with 12 random nucleotides. TCRdb used MiXCR to reprocess the 5' RACE reads, holding one entry per CDR3 protein. The sample lists 800,000 or so distinct CDR3 sequences, approximately 65% occurring once. This entry belongs to a study of blood T cells in healthy people across ages. Findings of the study overall: Naive T cell percentage strongly correlated with TCR beta diversity.

Germline V gene lookup returns CDR1 SGDLS and CDR2 YYNGEE. The CDR3 loop spans 13 amino acids. V lost 0 bases and J lost 6, with 10 bases in between. This receptor was identified in a man aged 30 to 45 in good health. The chain employs TRBV9 and TRBJ2-7; D remains unclear. Sequenced input: blood. The CDR3 region is CASSVAEKVEQYF. The DNA for the CDR3 is TGTGCCAGCAGCGTAGCGGAGAAGGTCGAGCAGTACTTC.